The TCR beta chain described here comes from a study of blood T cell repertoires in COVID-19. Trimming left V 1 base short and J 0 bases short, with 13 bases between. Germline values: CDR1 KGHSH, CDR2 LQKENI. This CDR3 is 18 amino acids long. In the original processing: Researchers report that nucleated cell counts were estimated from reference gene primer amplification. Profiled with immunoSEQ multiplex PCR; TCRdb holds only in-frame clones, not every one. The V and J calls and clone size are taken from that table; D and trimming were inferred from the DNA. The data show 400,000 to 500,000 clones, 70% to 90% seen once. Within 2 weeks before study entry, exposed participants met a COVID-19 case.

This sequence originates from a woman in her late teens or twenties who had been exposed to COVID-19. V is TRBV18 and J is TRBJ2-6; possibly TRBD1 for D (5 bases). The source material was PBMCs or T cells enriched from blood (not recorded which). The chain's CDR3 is CASSPRQGHSSGANVLTF. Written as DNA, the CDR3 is TGTGCCAGCTCACCACGACAAGGACACAGCTCTGGGGCCAACGTCCTGACTTTC.